This T cell receptor (beta chain) appears in the sequencing data of a study of long-term antiretroviral therapy in people with HIV. Findings and limits, study-wide: Post-ART samples showed increased diversity that remained below transplant donor control levels.

In each sample, roughly 1-10 million cryopreserved PBMC were present before DNA extraction. A v3.0 immunoSEQ assay was performed at survey level. TCRdb's table, derived via immunoSEQ multiplex PCR, lists solely in-frame clones and lacks some. The sample comprises 20,000 to 25,000 clones, roughly 85% of which are singletons, and around 9% rests with the top ten. About this clone itself: Its antigen remains unknown.

V lost 3 bases to trimming and J lost 5 bases, with 17 bases between them. The length of the CDR3 is 15 residues. Looked up from germline, CDR1 is SGHNT and CDR2 is YYREEE (reference sequence). This TCR derives from a woman in her forties with HIV. The chain carries TRBV5-4 and TRBJ2-5, with D perhaps given as TRBD1 or TRBD2 (6 bases each). The specimen was unsorted PBMCs, collected 4.1 years after starting antiretroviral therapy. CDR3 coding DNA: TGTGCCAGCAGCTACAGCCTCGGGGGCCTCGAGACCCAGTACTTC. This gives the protein CASSYSLGGLETQYF.